Reported below is one T cell receptor beta chain. Its binding antigen is unknown. No per-base quality is available; no much larger clone lies one base away. CDR1 PRHDT and CDR2 FYEKMQ are derived from the germline V gene (reference sequence). The CDR3 numbers 15 residues from cysteine through phenylalanine. Only the CDR3 region is kept as DNA, spanning 45 bases read in frame from base 1. Ends trimmed: V by 5 bases, J by 8 bases; bases unmatched to a gene: 8. This entry belongs to a study of beta chain features in type 1 diabetes (dated by TCRdb to between 2017 and 2018). Turning to the overall study: Mean age, gender distribution, total cell number and subset yield did not differ between patients and healthy donors. Regulatory and stem cell-like memory subsets were obtained from only 8 patients and roughly 8 healthy donors, while naive and central memory subsets were obtained from all 30 or so donors. Across all samples, 90 million to 130 million sorted cells were examined, and cell number per subset correlated strongly with RNA yield. In the study, recently diagnosed type 1 diabetes patients and matched healthy donors were compared on the TCRB repertoires of their sorted circulating CD4+ T cell subsets. Findings and caveats that apply to the study as a whole: At VDJ recombination sites, patients with type 1 diabetes made fewer insertions and deleted more nucleotides, a pattern implying thymic rearrangement abnormalities. HLA sub-analyses involved small numbers of individuals, so any influence of HLA type on TCRB rearrangement remained unresolved. Type 1 diabetes patients showed a moderate but significant shortening of TCRB CDR3 length in all four CD4+ subsets. Because cDNA was sequenced instead of genomic DNA, activated cells with high expression could be over-represented, although the groups did not differ in activation or CD3 levels. PCR might favor shorter templates, but patient and control samples were amplified and corrected together, so any skew would affect both groups equally. Naive, central memory and regulatory TCRB repertoires appeared more similar among patients than among healthy donors.

A single peripheral blood draw of approximately 0.11 L on average was collected from each donor into heparinised tubes. Using a panel that included CD45RO, CCR7, CD25, CD127, CD95 and CD27, naive, central memory, regulatory and stem cell-like memory CD4+ T cells were sorted on a BD FACSAria II. All sorted populations exceeded 95% purity. PBMCs were separated immediately by Lymphoprep density gradient centrifugation and were stained directly, without being cultured. So that batch effects would be minimized, each experiment stained and sorted samples in pairs, pairing one healthy donor with one patient. The entire amount of isolated RNA was reverse transcribed using the High Capacity cDNA Reverse Transcription Kit, so the sequenced TCRB transcripts were expressed ones. Deep immunoSEQ sequencing was performed on naive, central memory and regulatory T cell samples, with an average of about 3.6 million total reads per sample. Sorted cells were lysed in RLT buffer and RNA was extracted with DNase-treated RNeasy Micro or Mini kits, depending on cell number. To prevent cross-contamination, each cell subset was processed individually, whereas patient and healthy donor samples were processed jointly. The immunoSEQ multiplex PCR was used to amplify TCRB sequences from cDNA, yielding 87-bp fragments that span the CDR3 region. Sequencing of the amplicons was performed on the Illumina HiSeq platform. From the authors' description of their analysis: PCR bias was corrected computationally using synthetic template baselines, and reads within Hamming distance 2 were collapsed, with unmergeable singletons discarded. Reads were aligned against IMGT so that V, D and J genes, CDR3 length and insertions or deletions at six rearrangement sites could be assigned. Within each subset, clonotype counts were normalized to the number of sorted cells before true diversity and Gini coefficients were calculated with the tcR R package. The overlap coefficient, calculated on TCRB nucleotide sequences, was used to measure repertoire sharing. As a proxy for the pre-selection repertoire, out-of-frame TCRB sequences from naive cells were analyzed. Here the immuneACCESS table is served through TCRdb, limited to in-frame sequences with V and J called. Missing clones are a known gap in these copies; in checked studies unresolved V genes cover under half, and the rest lacks a known reason. V and J calls and clone size are copied from that table; D and trimming were computed from the DNA. This sample comprises about 450,000 clones, approximately 10% of them detected only once. 0.035% to 0.05% of the sample goes to the ten largest clones.

Material for sequencing was naive CD4+ T cells from blood. The cell subset or site label, read with the paper, signifies: true naive CD4+ T cells. Here the chain combines TRBV13 and TRBJ2-1, with TRBD2 matching 11 junction bases. The sequence was obtained from a woman aged 18-29 years in good health. The nucleotide sequence is given as TGTGCCAGCAGCCTTAGCGGGAGGGCCGAGGATGAGCAGTTCTTC. Translation gives CASSLSGRAEDEQFF.